The 25 T cell receptor beta chains below all came from one sample that was sequenced in a study of blood T cell repertoires in COVID-19. Data came from immunoSEQ multiplex PCR; TCRdb stores just in-frame clones and leaves some out. The table lists 130,000 to 150,000 clones, 80% of them singletons. Sequences were obtained from peripheral blood. Receptors originate from a man between 65 and 85 years old who had recovered from COVID-19.

This chain joins TRBV15 and TRBJ2-7; TRBD2 agrees at 12 bases. The CDR3 has 17 amino acids. The ends lost 3 bases at V and 0 bases at J; junction bases unmatched: 6. Germline V gives CDR1 LNHNV, CDR2 YYDKDF (reference sequence). CDR3 coding DNA: TGTGCCACCAGCAGCCCGGGACTAGCGGGCGCCTCCTACGAGCAGTACTTC. This sequence encodes CATSSPGLAGASYEQYF.

The chain combines TRBV28 with TRBJ2-3, with D unresolved. Germline values: CDR1 MDHEN, CDR2 SYDVKM. V lost 1 base and J lost 1, with 15 bases in between. CDR3 length equals 17 residues. The CDR3 loop reads CASSLSPFRSGTDTQYF. The CDR3 DNA sequence: TGTGCCAGCAGTTTATCGCCATTTCGGAGTGGCACAGATACGCAGTATTTT.

The chain has TRBV7-4 and TRBJ2-1; 9 bases line up with TRBD2. Per germline, CDR1 SGHVT and CDR2 SQSDAQ. Trimming removed 7 bases from V and 3 bases from J; junction bases left unmatched: 7. The CDR3 length is 15 residues. CDR3 nucleotide sequence: TGTGCCAGCACCTTTAGCGGGAGTAACTACAATGAGCAGTTCTTC. Translated, it gives CASTFSGSNYNEQFF. The whole variable domain, remainder taken from reference TRBV7-4 and TRBJ2-1, is GAGVSQSPRYKVAKRGRDVALRCDSISGHVTLYWYRQTLGQGSEVLTYSQSDAQRDKSGRPSGRFSAERPERSVSTLKIQRTEQGDSAVYLCASTFSGSNYNEQFFGPGTRLTVL.

This clone was seen once. The chain recombines TRBV2 with TRBJ2-7; the D gene is possibly TRBD1 (5 bases). The length of the CDR3 is 13 residues. V was trimmed by 9 bases and J by 3 bases, leaving 15 bases between them. Germline CDR1 reads SNHLY; CDR2 reads FYNNEI. CDR3: CASTIQGGYEQYF. Written as DNA, the CDR3 is TGTGCCAGTACGATCCAGGGTGGCTACGAGCAGTACTTC.

This rearrangement joins TRBV2 to TRBJ2-5; 9 bases are a match to TRBD1. V lost 7 bases to trimming and J lost 5 bases; unmatched junction nucleotides: 8. CDR1 is SNHLY and CDR2 is FYNNEI in the germline V gene. This CDR3 comprises 14 residues. DNA of the CDR3: TGTGCCAGCATCCCGGACAGGGGAGGGGAGACCCAGTACTTC. Translating gives CASIPDRGGETQYF.

The gene calls are TRBV5-1 and TRBJ2-7; 7 nucleotides agree with TRBD2. The J segment lost 4 bases and the V segment lost 3 bases, leaving 4 bases of the junction unmatched. The CDR3 extends over 13 amino acids. Germline loops: CDR1 SGHRS, CDR2 YFSETQ. The CDR3: CASSSVGGYEQYF. CDR3 bases: TGCGCCAGCAGCTCAGTGGGAGGGTACGAGCAGTACTTC.

V and J are TRBV5-6 and TRBJ2-4; possibly TRBD1 for D (5 bases). The CDR3 is made up of 15 amino acids. The V gene's germline CDR1 is SGHDT and CDR2 YYEEEE. V was shortened by 3 bases and J by 5 bases, with 15 bases between the two germline ends. DNA of the CDR3: TGTGCCAGCAGCTCTTTCCCTGGGGCGCAAAACATTCAGTACTTC. Amino acids: CASSSFPGAQNIQYF.

This clone appeared a single time. V is TRBV4-1 and J is TRBJ2-1; 9 positions match TRBD2. CDR1 MGHRA and CDR2 YSYEKL come from the germline V gene. The CDR3 runs to 14 residues. The J segment lost 6 bases and the V segment lost 3 bases, leaving 3 bases of the junction unmatched. This chain's CDR3 is CASSHLTSGNEQFF. CDR3 DNA sequence: TGCGCCAGCAGCCACTTGACTAGCGGCAATGAGCAGTTCTTC.

This clone showed up just a few times. V gene TRBV7-2 combines with J gene TRBJ2-3; 7 bases match TRBD2. Losses at the gene ends were 4 bases for V and 4 bases for J; bases not matched to a gene: 8. The CDR3 consists of 15 residues. Germline CDR1 SGHTA, CDR2 FQGNSA. For the CDR3, the DNA is TGTGCCAGCAGCTCGCGCGGACTAGATGCAGATACGCAGTATTTT. Translated, it gives CASSSRGLDADTQYF.

V is TRBV2 and J is TRBJ2-3; D is possibly TRBD2 (6 bases). Trimming cost V 2 bases and J 6 bases, with 9 bases left between them. Germline V gene lookup returns CDR1 SNHLY and CDR2 FYNNEI. The CDR3 consists of 13 residues. CDR3 nucleotides: TGTGCCAGCAGTGAACAGGGAGGTGATACGCAGTATTTT. This codes for CASSEQGGDTQYF.

V and J are TRBV5-4 and TRBJ2-2, with 12 bases that match TRBD2. Germline V gene data show CDR1 as SGHNT and CDR2 as YYREEE (reference sequence). Trimming cost V 4 bases and J 3 bases; bases outside gene matches: 4. The CDR3 runs 16 residues. In nucleotides, the CDR3 is TGTGCCAGCAGCGCACGACTAGCGGGAGACACCGGGGAGCTGTTTTTT. Its translation: CASSARLAGDTGELFF. The full variable domain, its missing parts supplied by reference TRBV5-4 and TRBJ2-2, is ETGVTQSPTHLIKTRGQQVTLRCSSQSGHNTVSWYQQALGQGPQFIFQYYREEENGRGNFPPRFSGLQFPNYSSELNVNALELDDSALYLCASSARLAGDTGELFFGEGSRLTVL.

The genes are TRBV19 and TRBJ2-4; TRBD2 matches at 8 bases. Per germline, CDR1 LNHDA and CDR2 SQIVND (reference sequence). CDR3 length: 16 amino acids. Germline trimming cut 3 bases from V and 6 bases from J; bases unmatched to any gene: 10. The CDR3 region is CASSILSGSGGNIQYF. For the CDR3, the DNA is TGTGCCAGTAGTATCTTAAGCGGGAGTGGAGGAAACATTCAGTACTTC. The whole variable domain, filled in from reference TRBV19 and TRBJ2-4, reads DGGITQSPKYLFRKEGQNVTLSCEQNLNHDAMYWYRQDPGQGLRLIYYSQIVNDFQKGDIAEGYSVSREKKESFPLTVTSAQKNPTAFYLCASSILSGSGGNIQYFGAGTRLSVL.

The chain recombines TRBV4-1 with TRBJ2-1; D uncertain. Germline loops: CDR1 MGHRA, CDR2 YSYEKL. This CDR3 comprises 14 residues. V was trimmed by 2 bases and J by 1 base, leaving 6 bases between them. The CDR3 DNA follows: TGCGCCAGCAGCCAACTAGGTTCCTACAATGAGCAGTTCTTC. Protein: CASSQLGSYNEQFF.

The gene calls are TRBV5-1 and TRBJ1-5; D uncertain. The CDR3 has 13 residues. The V end lost 2 bases, the J end lost 7 bases, and 10 bases lay between the germline ends. Germline CDR1 and CDR2: SGHRS and YFSETQ. The CDR3 region is CASSFGVDQPQHF. CDR3 nucleotides: TGCGCCAGCAGCTTCGGGGTCGACCAGCCCCAGCATTTT.

The V gene is TRBV18, the J gene TRBJ1-2, with unresolved D. The germline V and J ends were trimmed by 3 bases and 0 bases, with 8 bases remaining between them. Germline CDR1 is KGHSH and CDR2 is LQKENI. CDR3 length: 14 amino acids. This chain's CDR3 is CASSPDPANYGYTF. In DNA form, the CDR3 reads TGTGCCAGCTCACCTGATCCAGCTAACTATGGCTACACCTTC.

This clone was seen once. The chain uses TRBV6-5 and TRBJ1-1; tentative D call: TRBD1 (5 bases). The CDR3 totals 12 residues. The germline V and J ends were trimmed by 11 bases and 0 bases, with 10 bases remaining between them. Germline assignment: CDR1 MNHEY and CDR2 SVGAGI. This CDR3 is CAVGAVNTEAFF. CDR3 DNA: TGTGCCGTTGGGGCAGTGAACACTGAAGCTTTCTTT.

This clone was observed a few times. CDR3 amino acids: CASTKGCGREETQYF. The CDR3 bases are TGTGCCAGCACCAAAGGGTGCGGGAGAGAGGAGACCCAGTACTTC. This chain joins TRBV6-4 and TRBJ2-5; 7 nucleotides agree with TRBD2. J lost 5 bases, V lost 7 bases, and 13 bases had no gene match. Germline CDR1 MRHNA, CDR2 SNTAGT. The CDR3 length is 15 residues.

In its sample, this clone was seen a few times. V is TRBV29-1 and J is TRBJ2-5, with TRBD2 identical over 8 bases. This CDR3 is 13 amino acids long. V gave up 4 bases and J gave up 5 bases; unmatched junction bases: 6. The germline gives CDR1 SQVTM, CDR2 ANQGSEA. The CDR3 DNA sequence: TGCAGCGTTGTTTTAGCGGGGAGTGAGACCCAGTACTTC. It translates to CSVVLAGSETQYF.

The rearrangement uses TRBV18 and TRBJ1-1; D remains unclear. The ends were cut back, 3 bases at V and 5 bases at J, with 22 bases in the middle. Per germline, CDR1 KGHSH and CDR2 LQKENI. This CDR3 has 17 residues. The CDR3: CASSPGLGEGLGTEAFF. CDR3 nucleotide sequence: TGTGCCAGCTCACCCGGACTAGGTGAAGGGTTGGGGACTGAAGCTTTCTTT. Supplemented by reference TRBV18 and TRBJ1-1, the full variable domain reads NAGVMQNPRHLVRRRGQEARLRCSPMKGHSHVYWYRQLPEEGLKFMVYLQKENIIDESGMPKERFSAEFPKEGPSILRIQQVVRGDSAAYFCASSPGLGEGLGTEAFFGQGTRLTVV.

DNA for the CDR3: TGTGCCAGCAGACGGACAGGGGGCTCTGGAAACACCATATATTTT. This encodes CASRRTGGSGNTIYF. The rearrangement links TRBV6-5 to TRBJ1-3; 10 bases fit TRBD1. Germline V CDR1 and CDR2: MNHEY, SVGAGI. CDR3 size: 15 residues. The V gene end was trimmed by 6 bases and the J gene end by 0 bases; junction bases not matched to a gene: 2.

V gene TRBV7-3 combines with J gene TRBJ2-5, with no clear D. V was clipped by 5 bases and J by 1 base, with 8 bases between them. Germline assignment: CDR1 SGHTA and CDR2 FQGTGA. This CDR3 region has 13 residues. CDR3 residues: CASSLGSQETQYF. The CDR3 DNA reads TGTGCCAGCAGCCTCGGGTCCCAAGAGACCCAGTACTTC.

This rearrangement joins TRBV19 to TRBJ2-3; TRBD2 agrees at 7 bases. This CDR3 spans 15 amino acids. CDR1 is LNHDA and CDR2 is SQIVND in the germline V gene (reference sequence). The junction had 5 bases not matched to a gene; V was cut back by 3 bases and J by 2 bases. CDR3 residues: CASSIGGRLTDTQYF. Written as DNA, the CDR3 is TGTGCCAGTAGTATCGGCGGGAGACTCACAGATACGCAGTATTTT.

This clone has only a few counts. J is TRBJ2-3 and V is TRBV7-9, with TRBD2 matching over 10 bases. The ends lost 1 base at V and 4 bases at J; junction bases unmatched: 5. The germline V gene has CDR1 SEHNR and CDR2 FQNEAQ (reference sequence). The CDR3 length is 16 residues. In DNA, the CDR3 is TGTGCCAGCAGCTTAGGATCTCTAGCGGGAGCAGATACGCAGTATTTT. Translating gives CASSLGSLAGADTQYF.

The V call is TRBV7-9, the J call TRBJ2-2; D call uncertain. Trimming removed 7 bases from V and 2 bases from J, with 8 bases in between. The CDR3 contains 13 residues. The V gene's germline CDR1 is SEHNR and CDR2 FQNEAQ (reference sequence). The CDR3 DNA is TGTGCCAGCATCCCCGTAAACACCGGGGAGCTGTTTTTT. It codes for CASIPVNTGELFF.

As regards this clone: Other DNA sequences of this sample code for an identical CDR3. The chain is built from TRBV27 and TRBJ2-7, with D unclear. Germline V gives CDR1 MNHEY, CDR2 SMNVEV (reference sequence). V gave up 2 bases and J gave up 1 base, with 6 bases separating them. This CDR3 is 13 amino acids long. The CDR3, as DNA: TGTGCCAGCAGTTTAACGGGTTCCTACGAGCAGTACTTC. It codes for CASSLTGSYEQYF.